This T cell receptor (beta chain) was recorded in a study of blood T cell repertoires in COVID-19. Overall study context: Acute and convalescent COVID-19 specimens originated in the United States, Italy and Spain.

Some clones are missing from TCRdb's copy, which holds only in-frame ones; the method was immunoSEQ multiplex PCR. The profile shows 50,000 to 60,000 clones, approximately 82% of them singletons. The CDR3 is 15 residues long. Trimming shortened V by 0 bases and J by 5 bases, and 12 bases separated the two germline ends. CDR1 is MNHNY, CDR2 SVGAGI, per germline (reference sequence). The sample comprised peripheral blood. This chain joins TRBV6-6 and TRBJ2-3, with D possibly TRBD1 on 6 matching bases. The origin of this receptor is a human donor in a cohort sampled during active or convalescent COVID-19. CDR3 residues: CASSYSGSRGDTQYF. The CDR3 DNA sequence: TGTGCCAGCAGTTACTCGGGGTCCAGGGGAGATACGCAGTATTTT.